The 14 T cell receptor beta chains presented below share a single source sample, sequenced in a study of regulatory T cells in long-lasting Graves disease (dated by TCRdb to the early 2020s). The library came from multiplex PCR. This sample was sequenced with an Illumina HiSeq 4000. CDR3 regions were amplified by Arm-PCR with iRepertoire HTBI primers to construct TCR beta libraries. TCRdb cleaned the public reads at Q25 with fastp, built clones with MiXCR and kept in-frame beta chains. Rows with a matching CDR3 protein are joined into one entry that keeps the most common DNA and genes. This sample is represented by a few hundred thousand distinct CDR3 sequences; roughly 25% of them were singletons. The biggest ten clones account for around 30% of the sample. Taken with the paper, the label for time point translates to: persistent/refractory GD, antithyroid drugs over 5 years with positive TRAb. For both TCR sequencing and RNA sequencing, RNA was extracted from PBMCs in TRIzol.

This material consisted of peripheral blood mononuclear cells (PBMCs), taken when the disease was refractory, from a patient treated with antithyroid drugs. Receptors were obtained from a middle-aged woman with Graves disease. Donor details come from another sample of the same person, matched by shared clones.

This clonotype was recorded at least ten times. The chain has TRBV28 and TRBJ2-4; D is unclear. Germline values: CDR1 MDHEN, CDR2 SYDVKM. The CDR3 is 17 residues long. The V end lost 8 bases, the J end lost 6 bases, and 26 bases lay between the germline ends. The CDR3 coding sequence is TGTGCCAGCGCTAAGAAAAAATCCCCGGGCCGCTCAAACATTCAGTACTTC. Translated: CASAKKKSPGRSNIQYF.

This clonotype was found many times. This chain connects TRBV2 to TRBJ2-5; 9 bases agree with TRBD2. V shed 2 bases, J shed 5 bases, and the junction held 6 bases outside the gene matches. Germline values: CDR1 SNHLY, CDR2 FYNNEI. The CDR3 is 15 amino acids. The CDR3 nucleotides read TGTGCCAGCAGTGAACGCGGGAGGGCCCGGGAGACCCAGTACTTC. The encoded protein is CASSERGRARETQYF.

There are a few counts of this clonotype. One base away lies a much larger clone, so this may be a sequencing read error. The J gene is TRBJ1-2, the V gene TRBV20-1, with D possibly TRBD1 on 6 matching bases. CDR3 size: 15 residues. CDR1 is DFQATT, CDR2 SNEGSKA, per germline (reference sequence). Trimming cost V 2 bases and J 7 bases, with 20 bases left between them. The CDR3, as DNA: TGCAGTGCTAGAACTGGGCAGGGGACGCGGAGTGGCTACACCTTC. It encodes CSARTGQGTRSGYTF.

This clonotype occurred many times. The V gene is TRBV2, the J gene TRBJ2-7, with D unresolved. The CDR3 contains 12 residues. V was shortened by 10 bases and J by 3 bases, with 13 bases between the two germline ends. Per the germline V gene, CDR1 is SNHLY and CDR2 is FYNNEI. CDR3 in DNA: TGTGCCACCCGACCGGTCGGCTACGAGCAGTACTTC. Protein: CATRPVGYEQYF.

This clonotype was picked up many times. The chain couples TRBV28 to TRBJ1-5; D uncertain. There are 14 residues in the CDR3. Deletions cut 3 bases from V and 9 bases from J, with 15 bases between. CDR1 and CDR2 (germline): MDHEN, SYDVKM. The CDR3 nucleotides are TGTGCCAGCAGTTTGTACACTATTAAGGGGCCCCAGCATTTT. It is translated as CASSLYTIKGPQHF.

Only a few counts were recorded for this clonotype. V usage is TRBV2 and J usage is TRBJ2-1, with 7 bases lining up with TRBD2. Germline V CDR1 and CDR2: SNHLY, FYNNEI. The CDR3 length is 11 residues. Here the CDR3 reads CSSSGYNEQFF. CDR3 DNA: TGTTCCTCTAGCGGCTACAATGAGCAGTTCTTC.

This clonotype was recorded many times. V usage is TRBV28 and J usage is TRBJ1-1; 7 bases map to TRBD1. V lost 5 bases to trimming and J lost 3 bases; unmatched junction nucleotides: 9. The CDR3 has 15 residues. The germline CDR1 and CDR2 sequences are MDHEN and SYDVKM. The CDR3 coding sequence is TGTGCCAGCAGTGGGGGATCCCAGGGGGACACTGAAGCTTTCTTT. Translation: CASSGGSQGDTEAFF.

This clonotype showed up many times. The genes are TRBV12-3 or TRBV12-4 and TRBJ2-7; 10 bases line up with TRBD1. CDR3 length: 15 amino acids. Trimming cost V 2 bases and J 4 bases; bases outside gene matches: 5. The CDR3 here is CASSLWTGGLYEQYF. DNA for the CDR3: TGTGCCAGCAGTTTATGGACAGGGGGTTTGTACGAGCAGTACTTC.

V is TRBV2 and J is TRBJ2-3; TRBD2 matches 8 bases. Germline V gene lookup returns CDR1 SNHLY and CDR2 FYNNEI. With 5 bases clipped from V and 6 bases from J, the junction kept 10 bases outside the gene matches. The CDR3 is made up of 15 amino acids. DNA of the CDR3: TGTGCCAGCAGTCGTTTCACGGGGGGGAGGGATACGCAGTATTTT. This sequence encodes CASSRFTGGRDTQYF.

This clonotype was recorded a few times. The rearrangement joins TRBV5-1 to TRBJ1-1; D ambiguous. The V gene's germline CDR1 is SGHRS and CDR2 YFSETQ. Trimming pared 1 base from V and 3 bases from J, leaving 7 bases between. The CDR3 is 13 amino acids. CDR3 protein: CASSLMNDTEAFF. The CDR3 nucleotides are TGCGCCAGCAGCTTGATGAATGACACTGAAGCTTTCTTT.

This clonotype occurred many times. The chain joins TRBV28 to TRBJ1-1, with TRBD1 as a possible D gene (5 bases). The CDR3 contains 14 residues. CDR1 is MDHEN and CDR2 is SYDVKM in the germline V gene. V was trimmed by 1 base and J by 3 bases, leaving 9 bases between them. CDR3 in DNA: TGTGCCAGCAGTTTATACGGGGCGGACACTGAAGCTTTCTTT. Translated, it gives CASSLYGADTEAFF.

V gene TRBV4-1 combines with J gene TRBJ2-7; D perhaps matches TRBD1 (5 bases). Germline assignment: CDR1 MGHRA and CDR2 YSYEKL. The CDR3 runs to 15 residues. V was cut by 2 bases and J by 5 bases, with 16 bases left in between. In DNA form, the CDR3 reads TGCGCCAGCAGCCAAACAGGTCCCCTCGTCGACGAGCAGTACTTC. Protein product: CASSQTGPLVDEQYF.

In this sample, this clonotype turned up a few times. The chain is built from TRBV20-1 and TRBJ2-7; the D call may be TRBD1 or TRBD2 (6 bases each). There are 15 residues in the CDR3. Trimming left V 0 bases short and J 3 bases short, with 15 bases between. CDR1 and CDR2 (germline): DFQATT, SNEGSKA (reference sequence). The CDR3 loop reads CSARDRGGGFYEQYF. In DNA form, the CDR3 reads TGCAGTGCTAGAGATAGAGGGGGAGGCTTCTACGAGCAGTACTTC.

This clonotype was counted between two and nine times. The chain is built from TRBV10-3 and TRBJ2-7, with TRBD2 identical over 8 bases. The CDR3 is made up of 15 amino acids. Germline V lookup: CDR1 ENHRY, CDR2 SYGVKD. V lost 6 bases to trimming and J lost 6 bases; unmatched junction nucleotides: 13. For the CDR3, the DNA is TGTGCCATCAGATCGGGACTAGGGTCCTCGGGCGAGCAGTACTTC. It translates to CAIRSGLGSSGEQYF.